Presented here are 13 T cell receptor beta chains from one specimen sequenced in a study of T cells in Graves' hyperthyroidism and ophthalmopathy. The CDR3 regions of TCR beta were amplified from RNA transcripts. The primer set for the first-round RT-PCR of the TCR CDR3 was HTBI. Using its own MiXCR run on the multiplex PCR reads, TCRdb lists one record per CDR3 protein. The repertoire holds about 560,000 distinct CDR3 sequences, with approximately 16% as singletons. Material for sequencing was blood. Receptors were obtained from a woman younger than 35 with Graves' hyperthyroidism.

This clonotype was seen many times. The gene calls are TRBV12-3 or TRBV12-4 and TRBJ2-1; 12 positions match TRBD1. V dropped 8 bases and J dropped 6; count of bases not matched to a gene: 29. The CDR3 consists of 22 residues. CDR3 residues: CASRVGLRKPGQGAFSVNEQFF. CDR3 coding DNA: TGTGCCAGCCGGGTTGGTTTGCGGAAACCGGGACAGGGGGCCTTTTCGGTCAATGAGCAGTTCTTC.

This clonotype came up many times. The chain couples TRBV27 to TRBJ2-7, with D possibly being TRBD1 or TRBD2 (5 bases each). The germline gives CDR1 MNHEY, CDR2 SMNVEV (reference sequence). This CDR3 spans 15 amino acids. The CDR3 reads CQTKKSWGIHYEQYF. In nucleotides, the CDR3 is TGTCAGACGAAAAAGAGTTGGGGGATACACTACGAGCAGTACTTC.

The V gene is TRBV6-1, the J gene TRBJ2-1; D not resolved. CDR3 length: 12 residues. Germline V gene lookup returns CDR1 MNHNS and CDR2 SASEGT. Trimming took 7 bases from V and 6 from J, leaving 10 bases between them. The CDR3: CASISGPNEQFF. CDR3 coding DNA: TGTGCCAGCATAAGTGGTCCCAATGAGCAGTTCTTC.

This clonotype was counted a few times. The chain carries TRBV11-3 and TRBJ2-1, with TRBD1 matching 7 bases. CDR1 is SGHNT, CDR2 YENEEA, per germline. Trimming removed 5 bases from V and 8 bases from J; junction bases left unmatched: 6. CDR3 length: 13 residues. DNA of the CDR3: TGTGCCAGCAGCACACTACAGGGGCATGAGCAGTTCTTC. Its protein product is CASSTLQGHEQFF.

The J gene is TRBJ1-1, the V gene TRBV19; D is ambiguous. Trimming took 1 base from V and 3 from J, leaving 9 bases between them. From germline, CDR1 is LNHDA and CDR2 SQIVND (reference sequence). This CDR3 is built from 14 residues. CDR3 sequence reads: CASSIGRRDTEAFF. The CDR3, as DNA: TGTGCCAGTAGTATAGGGCGCCGGGACACTGAAGCTTTCTTT.

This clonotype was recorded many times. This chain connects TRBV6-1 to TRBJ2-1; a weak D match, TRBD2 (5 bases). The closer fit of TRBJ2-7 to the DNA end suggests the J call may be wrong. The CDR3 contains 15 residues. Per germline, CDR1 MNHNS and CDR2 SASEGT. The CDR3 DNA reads TGTGCCAGCAGTACCACGCCGGACTCCTACAATGAGCAGTACTTC. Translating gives CASSTTPDSYNEQYF.

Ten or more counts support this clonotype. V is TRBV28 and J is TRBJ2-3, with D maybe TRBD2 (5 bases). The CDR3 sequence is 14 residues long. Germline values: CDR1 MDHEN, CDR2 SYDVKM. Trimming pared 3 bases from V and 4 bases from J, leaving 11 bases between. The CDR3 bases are TGTGCCAGCAGTTTCGGGGTTAGCCCAGATACGCAGTATTTT. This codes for CASSFGVSPDTQYF.

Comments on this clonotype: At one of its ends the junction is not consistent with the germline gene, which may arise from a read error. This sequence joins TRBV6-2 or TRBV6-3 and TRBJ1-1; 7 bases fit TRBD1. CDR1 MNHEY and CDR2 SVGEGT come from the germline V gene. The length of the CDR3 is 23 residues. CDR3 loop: CASSYSRSGRQGLRGVKGTEGFF. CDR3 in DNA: TGTGCCAGCAGTTACTCGAGATCGGGACGACAGGGTCTAAGAGGGGTAAAGGGCACTGAAGGTTTCTTT.

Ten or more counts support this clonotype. The CDR3 loop reads CASSWLTGNTGELFF. The CDR3 DNA sequence: TGCGCCAGCAGCTGGTTGACAGGGAACACCGGGGAGCTGTTTTTT. The chain employs TRBV5-1 and TRBJ2-2; tentative D call: TRBD1 (6 bases). Germline loops: CDR1 SGHRS, CDR2 YFSETQ. The CDR3 is made up of 15 amino acids. Deletions cut 3 bases from V and 1 base from J, with 10 bases between.

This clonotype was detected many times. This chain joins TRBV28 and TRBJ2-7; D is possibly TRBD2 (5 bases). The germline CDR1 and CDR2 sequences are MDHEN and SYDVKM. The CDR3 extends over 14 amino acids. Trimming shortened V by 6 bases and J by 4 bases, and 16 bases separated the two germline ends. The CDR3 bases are TGTGCCAGCAGATCAACGCGGGTCGCGTACGAGCAGTACTTC. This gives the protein CASRSTRVAYEQYF. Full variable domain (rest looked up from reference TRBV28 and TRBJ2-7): DVKVTQSSRYLVKRTGEKVFLECVQDMDHENMFWYRQDPGLGLRLIYFSYDVKMKEKGDIPEGYSVSREKKERFSLILESASTNQTSMYLCASRSTRVAYEQYFGPGTRLTVT.

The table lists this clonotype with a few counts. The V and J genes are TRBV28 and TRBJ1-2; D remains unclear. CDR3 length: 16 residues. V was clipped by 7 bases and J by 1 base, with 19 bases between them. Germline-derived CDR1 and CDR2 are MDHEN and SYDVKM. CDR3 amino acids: CASNLGRAAFNYGYTF. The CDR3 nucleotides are TGTGCCAGCAATTTGGGCCGGGCAGCATTTAACTATGGCTACACCTTC.

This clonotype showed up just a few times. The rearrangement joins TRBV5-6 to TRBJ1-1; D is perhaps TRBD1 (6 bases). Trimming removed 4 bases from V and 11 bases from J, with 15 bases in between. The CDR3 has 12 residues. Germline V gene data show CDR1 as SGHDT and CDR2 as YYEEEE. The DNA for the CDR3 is TGTGCCAGCAGCCCGTGGCGGGGGCTCGCTTTCTTT. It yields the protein CASSPWRGLAFF. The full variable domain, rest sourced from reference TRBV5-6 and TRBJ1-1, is DAGVTQSPTHLIKTRGQQVTLRCSPKSGHDTVSWYQQALGQGPQFIFQYYEEEERQRGNFPDRFSGHQFPNYSSELNVNALLLGDSALYLCASSPWRGLAFFGQGTRLTVV.

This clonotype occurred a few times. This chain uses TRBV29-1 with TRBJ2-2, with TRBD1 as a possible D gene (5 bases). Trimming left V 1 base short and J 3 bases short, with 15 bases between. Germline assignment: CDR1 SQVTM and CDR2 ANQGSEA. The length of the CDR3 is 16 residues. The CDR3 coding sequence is TGCAGCGTTGAAGTGGGTTCAGGGTGGGACACCGGGGAGCTGTTTTTT. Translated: CSVEVGSGWDTGELFF.